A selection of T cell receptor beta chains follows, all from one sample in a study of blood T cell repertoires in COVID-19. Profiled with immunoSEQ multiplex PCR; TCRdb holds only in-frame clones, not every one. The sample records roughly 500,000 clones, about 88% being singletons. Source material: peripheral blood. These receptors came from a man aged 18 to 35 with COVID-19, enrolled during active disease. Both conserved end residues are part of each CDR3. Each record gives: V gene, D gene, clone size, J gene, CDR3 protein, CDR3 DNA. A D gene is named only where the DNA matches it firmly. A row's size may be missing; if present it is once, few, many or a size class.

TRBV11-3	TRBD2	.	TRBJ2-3	CASSSGLAGPSTDTQYF	TGTGCCAGCAGCTCGGGACTAGCGGGACCCTCCACAGATACGCAGTATTTT
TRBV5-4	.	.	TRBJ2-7	CASSLPHGVDEQYF	TGTGCCAGCAGCCTCCCCCACGGGGTCGACGAGCAGTACTTC
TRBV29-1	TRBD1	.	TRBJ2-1	CSVQYRGRGNEQFF	TGCAGCGTTCAATACAGGGGGCGAGGCAATGAGCAGTTCTTC
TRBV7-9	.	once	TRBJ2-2	CASRNTWTDGTGELFF	TGTGCCAGCAGAAATACCTGGACAGATGGGACCGGGGAGCTGTTTTTT
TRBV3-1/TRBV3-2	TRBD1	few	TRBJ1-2	CASSNDRVYGYTF	TGTGCCAGCAGCAACGACAGGGTCTATGGCTACACCTTC
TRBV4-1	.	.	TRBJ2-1	CASSQDALGAYNEQFF	TGCGCCAGCAGCCAAGATGCGTTAGGGGCCTACAATGAGCAGTTCTTC
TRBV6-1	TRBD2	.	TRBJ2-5	CASSDPSGRVLNQETQYF	TGTGCCAGCAGTGATCCTAGCGGGAGAGTTTTGAATCAAGAGACCCAGTACTTC
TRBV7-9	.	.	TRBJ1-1	CASILQGNTEAFF	TGTGCCAGCATTTTACAGGGGAACACTGAAGCTTTCTTT
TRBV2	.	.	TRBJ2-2	CASSAGEGVDGELFF	TGTGCCAGCAGTGCCGGGGAGGGGGTAGACGGGGAGCTGTTTTTT
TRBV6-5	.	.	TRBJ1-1	CASSYEVNTEAFF	TGTGCCAGCAGTTACGAGGTGAACACTGAAGCTTTCTTT
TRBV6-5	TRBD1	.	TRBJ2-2	CASKISTGGTGELFF	TGTGCCAGCAAAATCAGTACAGGGGGCACCGGGGAGCTGTTTTTT
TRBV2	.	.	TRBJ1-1	CASSEGQINTEAFF	TGTGCCAGCAGTGAAGGACAAATAAACACTGAAGCTTTCTTT
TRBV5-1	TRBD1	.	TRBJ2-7	CASSLDGQGSYEQYF	TGCGCCAGCAGCTTGGACGGACAGGGGTCCTACGAGCAGTACTTC
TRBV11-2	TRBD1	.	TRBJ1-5	CASSRDRTGQPQHF	TGTGCCAGCAGCAGAGACAGGACAGGCCAGCCCCAGCATTTT
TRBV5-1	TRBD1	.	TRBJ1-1	CASSLVPGGGTEAFF	TGCGCCAGCAGCTTGGTGCCAGGGGGCGGAACTGAAGCTTTCTTT
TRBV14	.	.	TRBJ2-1	CASSQLTGFGEQFF	TGTGCCAGCAGCCAACTGACAGGATTCGGGGAGCAGTTCTTC
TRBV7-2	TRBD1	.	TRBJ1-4	CASSFNPPGQGREKLFF	TGTGCCAGCAGCTTCAACCCTCCGGGACAGGGCCGCGAAAAACTGTTTTTT
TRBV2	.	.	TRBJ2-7	CASSDRPISYEQYF	TGTGCCAGCAGTGACAGGCCCATCTCCTACGAGCAGTACTTC
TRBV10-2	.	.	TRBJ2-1	CASRGDRLSSYNEQFF	TGCGCCAGCAGGGGCGACAGGTTGAGCTCCTACAATGAGCAGTTCTTC
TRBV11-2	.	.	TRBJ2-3	CASSEGGEADTQYF	TGTGCCAGCAGCGAAGGGGGGGAAGCAGATACGCAGTATTTT
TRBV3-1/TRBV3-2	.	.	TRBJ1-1	CASSRRTEGTEAFF	TGTGCCAGCAGCCGACGGACAGAGGGCACTGAAGCTTTCTTT
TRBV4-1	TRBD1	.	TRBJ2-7	CASSQATGVSYEQYF	TGCGCCAGCAGCCAAGCGACAGGGGTGTCCTACGAGCAGTACTTC
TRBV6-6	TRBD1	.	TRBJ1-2	CASSYSGQGTIGYTF	TGTGCCAGCAGTTACTCGGGACAGGGGACGATCGGCTACACCTTC
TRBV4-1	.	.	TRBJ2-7	CASPRLGSPIYEQYF	TGCGCCAGCCCCAGACTCGGGAGTCCGATCTACGAGCAGTACTTC
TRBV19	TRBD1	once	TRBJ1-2	CASSIRDRVSGYTF	TGTGCCAGTAGTATCCGGGACAGGGTCAGTGGCTACACCTTC
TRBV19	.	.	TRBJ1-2	CASSSNSVAYGYTF	TGTGCCAGTAGTAGCAACTCGGTCGCCTATGGCTACACCTTC
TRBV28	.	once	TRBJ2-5	CASSLGQQETQYF	TGTGCCAGCAGTTTGGGCCAGCAAGAGACCCAGTACTTC
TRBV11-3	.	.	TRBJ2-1	CASRSSGNEQFF	TGTGCCAGCAGATCCAGCGGGAATGAGCAGTTCTTC
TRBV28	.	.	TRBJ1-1	CASSGAMNTEAFF	TGTGCCAGCAGTGGGGCTATGAACACTGAAGCTTTCTTT
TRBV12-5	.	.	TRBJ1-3	CASGLVQIGANSGNTIYF	TGTGCTAGTGGTTTGGTACAAATAGGGGCCAACTCTGGAAACACCATATATTTT
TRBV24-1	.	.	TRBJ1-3	CATSDLQIQGGNTIYF	TGTGCCACCAGTGATTTGCAAATACAGGGTGGAAACACCATATATTTT
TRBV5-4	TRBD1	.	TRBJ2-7	CASSLGQGAEQYF	TGTGCCAGCAGCTTGGGACAGGGTGCCGAGCAGTACTTC
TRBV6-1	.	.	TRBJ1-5	CASSERDSYSNQPQHF	TGTGCCAGCAGTGAACGAGACAGTTATAGCAATCAGCCCCAGCATTTT
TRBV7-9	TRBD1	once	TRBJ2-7	CASSGGTGGEQYF	TGTGCCAGCAGCGGCGGGACAGGGGGGGAACAGTACTTC
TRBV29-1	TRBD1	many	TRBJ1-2	CSIRGGDREMGGYTF	TGCAGCATACGGGGGGGAGACAGGGAAATGGGCGGCTACACCTTC
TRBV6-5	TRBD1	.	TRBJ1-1	CASSHRGVNTEAFF	TGTGCCAGCAGTCACAGGGGCGTGAACACTGAAGCTTTCTTT
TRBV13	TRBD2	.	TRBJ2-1	CASSLGSSGRGNEQFF	TGTGCCAGCAGCTTAGGGTCTAGCGGGAGGGGTAATGAGCAGTTCTTC
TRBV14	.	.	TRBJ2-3	CASSQDEGVHTQYF	TGTGCCAGCAGCCAAGATGAGGGGGTTCATACGCAGTATTTT